Listed below are T cell receptor beta chains from one sample, sequenced in a study of blood T cell repertoires in COVID-19. Profiling relied on immunoSEQ multiplex PCR, and the TCRdb table lists in-frame clones only, not all of them. The sample has a few hundred thousand clones; around 84% are singletons. Sequencing input: PBMCs or T cells enriched from blood (not recorded which). These receptors all stem from a woman under 30 who had recovered from COVID-19. The conserved cysteine and the conserved F or W are not part of the CDR3 here. D genes are given only for firm matches.

ASSQGRGWETQY,TRBJ2-5,TRBV4-1,NA
ASSLSGNNEQF,TRBJ2-1,TRBV7-9,NA
ASSLVQGYTDTQY,TRBJ2-3,TRBV7-9,TRBD1
ASSEEEREQY,TRBJ2-7,TRBV2,NA
ASSVTDLNQPQH,TRBJ1-5,TRBV19,NA
ASSLEGRDRGKGYT,TRBJ1-2,TRBV11-2,TRBD1
ASLRTEDNEQF,TRBJ2-1,TRBV2,NA
ASSRQANTGELF,TRBJ2-2,TRBV6-5,NA
ASSFTWTGIFPVGNQPQH,TRBJ1-5,TRBV28,TRBD1
ASSDRTGIAKNIQY,TRBJ2-4,TRBV27,NA
ATSDPDREAF,TRBJ1-1,TRBV24-1,NA
ASSISTGQGINQPQH,TRBJ1-5,TRBV19,TRBD1
ASSDSAGGDTDTQY,TRBJ2-3,TRBV6-4,TRBD2
ASSLGRGETQY,TRBJ2-5,TRBV5-4,NA
ASSLKGLASGSEQF,TRBJ2-1,TRBV7-3,TRBD2
ASSLSRLETQY,TRBJ2-5,TRBV27,NA
ASSREEGQPQH,TRBJ1-5,TRBV19,NA
ASSQDPSGRAYEQY,TRBJ2-7,TRBV3-1/TRBV3-2,TRBD2
ASSLDSGTWEQY,TRBJ2-7,TRBV11-2,NA
ASSIADRAREQY,TRBJ2-7,TRBV5-1,TRBD1
ASSFSGLPPYEQY,TRBJ2-7,TRBV9,NA
ASGFPGLVDGYT,TRBJ1-2,TRBV6-5,NA
ASSYERGGVTDTQY,TRBJ2-3,TRBV6-2/TRBV6-3,TRBD2
ASSLEGPLSGANVLT,TRBJ2-6,TRBV5-1,NA
ASRMEGLLNTEAF,TRBJ1-1,TRBV6-5,NA
ASSTAAPRNYEQY,TRBJ2-7,TRBV19,NA
ASSQVMGQGEAF,TRBJ1-1,TRBV3-1/TRBV3-2,NA
ASRYGREGLLVTDTQY,TRBJ2-3,TRBV2,TRBD2
ASSDAGGTDEQY,TRBJ2-7,TRBV6-1,TRBD2
ASSFGTRGFDTEAF,TRBJ1-1,TRBV5-4,NA
ASSQGYSNQPQH,TRBJ1-5,TRBV2,NA
TSSQDVSQEFNTEAF,TRBJ1-1,TRBV1,NA
ASSLASGGFQETQY,TRBJ2-5,TRBV5-1,TRBD2
ASSLVGAAPFSTDTQY,TRBJ2-3,TRBV5-4,NA